This T cell receptor beta chain was recovered during a study of shared clonotypes between healthy human individuals. Study-level points and caveats: Clonotype sharing among donors, it was expected, would be affected by sequencing depth.

In the authors' methods: Junction-only immunoSEQ data arrived without quality scores, meaning filtering differed. Assay: immunoSEQ multiplex PCR; the TCRdb copy retains only in-frame clones and omits some. The V and J calls and clone size are taken from that table; D and trimming were inferred from the DNA. This table holds about 92,000 clones, less than 50% found once. Details on this clone: Its antigen is currently unknown.

The sequencing input was PBMCs. The TCR sequence derives from a woman aged 40 to 49 in good health. Some clones in this sample may be carry-over from other donors' samples.

The CDR3 region is CASSSQEGESYNEQFF. CDR3 sequence (DNA): TGTGCCAGCAGCTCGCAGGAGGGGGAGTCCTACAATGAGCAGTTCTTC. The V gene is TRBV7-9, the J gene TRBJ2-1; D assignment may be TRBD1 or TRBD2 (6 bases each). With 4 bases removed from V and 1 base from J, the gap between germline ends came to 14 bases. CDR1 SEHNR and CDR2 FQNEAQ come from the germline V gene (reference sequence). This CDR3 has 16 residues.